The 17 T cell receptor beta chains presented below share a single source sample, sequenced in a study of T cell responses to AZD1222 COVID-19 vaccine. Libraries were prepared by immunoSEQ multiplex PCR; TCRdb keeps only in-frame clonotypes and omits some of them. The repertoire holds 150,000 to 200,000 clones, with around nine tenths as singletons. Here the sequenced sample was peripheral blood, taken on day 0 of AZD1222 vaccination. The receptors here all came from an adult in good health.

This rearrangement joins TRBV24-1 to TRBJ1-2; TRBD1 agrees at 7 bases. CDR1 is KGHDR, CDR2 SFDVKD, per germline. V lost 2 bases, J lost 13 bases, and 9 bases stayed unmatched. The CDR3 is 13 amino acids. The DNA of the CDR3 is TGTGCCACCAGTGATTCCGGGACAGACCTGCGCACCTTC. Encoded protein: CATSDSGTDLRTF.

This clone has a handful of counts. The chain combines TRBV6-5 with TRBJ2-7; D perhaps matches TRBD1 (5 bases). This CDR3 is 14 amino acids long. Germline V gene lookup returns CDR1 MNHEY and CDR2 SVGAGI. Trimming took 2 bases from V and 0 from J, leaving 8 bases between them. CDR3 loop: CASSYTQGSYEQYF. Here the CDR3 DNA reads TGTGCCAGCAGTTACACGCAGGGCTCCTACGAGCAGTACTTC.

J is TRBJ1-1 and V is TRBV5-1; maybe TRBD1 (6 bases). The length of the CDR3 is 15 residues. Per the germline V gene, CDR1 is SGHRS and CDR2 is YFSETQ. V lost 1 base and J lost 0, with 10 bases in between. CDR3 in amino acids: CASSLIDRLNTEAFF. CDR3 nucleotides: TGCGCCAGCAGCTTGATAGACAGGTTGAACACTGAAGCTTTCTTT.

The rearrangement links TRBV5-1 to TRBJ2-2, with 9 bases that match TRBD2. Losses at the gene ends were 1 base for V and 0 bases for J; bases not matched to a gene: 1. CDR3 size: 16 residues. The germline gives CDR1 SGHRS, CDR2 YFSETQ. As DNA, the CDR3 is TGCGCCAGCAGCTTGACTAGCGGGCCGAACACCGGGGAGCTGTTTTTT. It codes for CASSLTSGPNTGELFF.

The chain employs TRBV24-1 and TRBJ2-3, with 10 bases lining up with TRBD2. The junction had 4 bases not matched to a gene; V was cut back by 1 base and J by 4 bases. The germline V gene encodes CDR1 KGHDR and CDR2 SFDVKD. The CDR3 covers 16 residues. The CDR3 protein is CATSDLAGGLADTQYF. In DNA, the CDR3 is TGTGCCACCAGTGATTTAGCGGGGGGGTTGGCAGATACGCAGTATTTT.

With respect to this clone: Other DNA sequences in this specimen translate into the identical CDR3. V usage is TRBV30 and J usage is TRBJ1-3, with D hard to call. The germline CDR1 and CDR2 sequences are GTSNPN and SVGIG (reference sequence). The CDR3 has 13 residues. V lost 0 bases to trimming and J lost 4 bases, with 7 bases between them. The CDR3 DNA is TGTGCCTGGAGTGTAGGCTCGGGAAACACCATATATTTT. This codes for CAWSVGSGNTIYF.

The chain has TRBV7-8 and TRBJ2-5, with D possibly being TRBD1 or TRBD2 (5 bases each). The V end lost 0 bases, the J end lost 3 bases, and 14 bases lay between the germline ends. Germline CDR1 is SGHVS and CDR2 is FQNEAQ. CDR3 length: 16 amino acids. The CDR3 region is CASSLAHGAPEETQYF. DNA of the CDR3: TGTGCCAGCAGCTTAGCGCACGGGGCGCCTGAAGAGACCCAGTACTTC. The variable domain in full, completed from reference TRBV7-8 and TRBJ2-5, reads GAGVSQSPRYKVAKRGQDVALRCDPISGHVSLFWYQQALGQGPEFLTYFQNEAQLDKSGLPSDRFFAERPEGSVSTLKIQRTQQEDSAVYLCASSLAHGAPEETQYFGPGTRLLVL.

V gene TRBV3-1 (or the pseudogene TRBV3-2) combines with J gene TRBJ1-2, with D possibly TRBD1 on 5 matching bases. Germline CDR1 reads LGHDT; CDR2 reads YNNKEL (reference sequence). Trimming cost V 4 bases and J 10 bases, with 16 bases left between them. The CDR3 loop spans 13 amino acids. The CDR3 sequence is CASSPELRGAYTF. DNA of the CDR3: TGTGCCAGCAGCCCCGAATTGAGGGGCGCCTACACCTTC.

V gene TRBV5-4 combines with J gene TRBJ2-7; 10 bases fit TRBD2. Germline V gives CDR1 SGHNT, CDR2 YYREEE (reference sequence). CDR3 length: 15 amino acids. V gave up 5 bases and J gave up 4 bases; unmatched junction bases: 9. CDR3 nucleotide sequence: TGTGCCAGCAGTACCGGGACTAGCGTGATTTACGAGCAGTACTTC. Translated, it gives CASSTGTSVIYEQYF.

The chain carries TRBV28 and TRBJ2-7; possibly TRBD1 or TRBD2 for D (5 bases each). V shed 8 bases and J shed 3 bases, with 14 bases lying between them. CDR1 MDHEN and CDR2 SYDVKM come from the germline V gene. The CDR3 contains 13 residues. The CDR3 region has the DNA TGTGCCAGCCAAACCGGGACCGGCTACGAGCAGTACTTC. Translated: CASQTGTGYEQYF. Variable domain in full (rest from reference TRBV28 and TRBJ2-7): DVKVTQSSRYLVKRTGEKVFLECVQDMDHENMFWYRQDPGLGLRLIYFSYDVKMKEKGDIPEGYSVSREKKERFSLILESASTNQTSMYLCASQTGTGYEQYFGPGTRLTVT.

The J gene is TRBJ1-6, the V gene TRBV24-1; D uncertain. Germline V lookup: CDR1 KGHDR, CDR2 SFDVKD. CDR3 length: 16 amino acids. Between the trimmed V and J ends, which lost 9 bases and 8 bases, there was a span of 22 bases. The CDR3 nucleotides are TGTGCCACCTTCCGGCGTTCCCCCTGGTGGGATTCACCCCTCCACTTT. It codes for CATFRRSPWWDSPLHF.

This chain uses TRBV28 with TRBJ1-2, with TRBD1 identical over 9 bases. V was pared by 6 bases and J by 4 bases, with 6 bases of the junction left unmatched. CDR1 and CDR2 from the germline V gene are MDHEN and SYDVKM. The CDR3 sequence is 14 residues long. CDR3 coding DNA: TGTGCCAGCAGAACAGGGGGCGCTGGCTATGGCTACACCTTC. It translates to CASRTGGAGYGYTF.

CDR3 amino acids: CASSLGGEEAFF. CDR3 sequence (DNA): TGTGCCAGCAGCCTAGGGGGGGAGGAAGCTTTCTTT. The chain employs TRBV11-2 and TRBJ1-1, with D tentatively TRBD1 (6 bases). Trimming stripped 5 bases from V and 8 bases from J, with 12 bases between. The V gene's germline CDR1 is SGHAT and CDR2 FQNNGV. This CDR3 region has 12 residues.

The chain couples TRBV12-3 or TRBV12-4 to TRBJ1-2; TRBD1 matches at 8 bases. The CDR3 is made up of 12 amino acids. Trimming cost V 7 bases and J 4 bases; bases outside gene matches: 2. The CDR3: CASTGQGYGYTF. The CDR3 DNA follows: TGTGCCAGCACCGGACAGGGCTATGGCTACACCTTC.

This clone was observed once. DNA of the CDR3: TGTGCCAGCAGTTTAGTACTAGCGGGCGAGCAGTACTTC. Translated, it gives CASSLVLAGEQYF. The rearrangement joins TRBV12-3 or TRBV12-4 to TRBJ2-7; the match to TRBD2 covers 9 bases. The CDR3 covers 13 residues. With V trimmed by 1 base and J by 6 bases, 1 base remained unmatched.

This chain connects TRBV2 to TRBJ1-1; no reliable D call. Between the trimmed V and J ends, which lost 7 bases and 7 bases, there was a span of 13 bases. CDR1 and CDR2 from the germline V gene are SNHLY and FYNNEI. The CDR3 is made up of 12 amino acids. CDR3 protein: CASTKEYFEAFF. Here the CDR3 DNA reads TGTGCCAGCACCAAAGAGTACTTTGAAGCTTTCTTT.

In DNA, the CDR3 is TGTGCCAGCAGTCTTGCGAGCACAAACACCGGGGAGCTGTTTTTT. Translating it yields CASSLASTNTGELFF. This sequence joins TRBV2 and TRBJ2-2; D ambiguous. The CDR3 has 15 residues. Germline loops: CDR1 SNHLY, CDR2 FYNNEI. V lost 5 bases to trimming and J lost 2 bases, with 12 bases between them.